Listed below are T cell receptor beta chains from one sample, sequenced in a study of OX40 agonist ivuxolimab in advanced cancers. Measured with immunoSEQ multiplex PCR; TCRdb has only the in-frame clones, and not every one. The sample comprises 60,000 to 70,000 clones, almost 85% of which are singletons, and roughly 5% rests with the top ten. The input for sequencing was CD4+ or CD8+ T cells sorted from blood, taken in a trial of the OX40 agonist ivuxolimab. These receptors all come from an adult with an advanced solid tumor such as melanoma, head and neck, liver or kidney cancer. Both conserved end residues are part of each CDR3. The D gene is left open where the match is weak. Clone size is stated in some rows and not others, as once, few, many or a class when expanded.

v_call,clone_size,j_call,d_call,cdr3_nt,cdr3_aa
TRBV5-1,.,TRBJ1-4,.,TGCGCCAGCAGCTTTCAAGGTGGGGCAACTAATGAAAAACTGTTTTTT,CASSFQGGATNEKLFF
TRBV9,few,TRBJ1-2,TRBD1,TGTGCCAGCAGCGCCTATGGGGACAGTTCGAGAAGGGATGGCTACACCTTC,CASSAYGDSSRRDGYTF
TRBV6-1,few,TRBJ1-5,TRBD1,TGTGCCAGCAGAGGAACAGGGGTAGGCAATCAGCCCCAGCATTTT,CASRGTGVGNQPQHF
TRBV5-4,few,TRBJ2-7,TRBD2,TGTGCCAGCAGCTCCCCTAGCGGGAGTAGGTACGAGCAGTACTTC,CASSSPSGSRYEQYF
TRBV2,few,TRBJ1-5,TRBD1,TGTGCCAGCAGTGAAAGGGGACAGCCTAATCAGCCCCAGCATTTT,CASSERGQPNQPQHF
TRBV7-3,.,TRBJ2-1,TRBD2,TGTGCCAGCAGCTTGGCCCCTAGCGGGAGTTTTAATGAGCAGTTCTTC,CASSLAPSGSFNEQFF
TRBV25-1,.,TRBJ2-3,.,TGTGCCAGCAGTGAATGGGGCGGGGGCACAGATACGCAGTATTTT,CASSEWGGGTDTQYF
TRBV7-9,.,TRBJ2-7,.,TGTGCCAGCAGCTTAGCCGGGACGGCCTCCTACGAGCAGTACTTC,CASSLAGTASYEQYF
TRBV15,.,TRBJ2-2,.,TGTGCCACTCTAGGAAACACCGGGGAGCTGTTTTTT,CATLGNTGELFF
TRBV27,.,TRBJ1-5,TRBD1,TGTGCCAGCAGTCGACAGGGCAGGGGCAATCAGCCCCAGCATTTT,CASSRQGRGNQPQHF
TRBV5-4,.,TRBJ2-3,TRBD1,TGTGCCAGCAGCCCCTTAGACAGGGACGGCACAGATACGCAGTATTTT,CASSPLDRDGTDTQYF
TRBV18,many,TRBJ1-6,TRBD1,TGTGCCAGCTCACAGGGACAGGGCGGGATTTCACCCCTCCACTTT,CASSQGQGGISPLHF
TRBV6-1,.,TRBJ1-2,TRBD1,TGTGCCAGCAGTGATACCGGGACAGGGATCTATGGCTACACCTTC,CASSDTGTGIYGYTF
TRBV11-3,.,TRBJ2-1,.,TGTGCCAGCAGCTTAGAAGGCAATGAGCAGTTCTTC,CASSLEGNEQFF
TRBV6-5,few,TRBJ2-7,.,TGTGCCAGCAGTCCCTCCCCCGCGGGTACCTACGAGCAGTACTTC,CASSPSPAGTYEQYF
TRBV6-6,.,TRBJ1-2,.,TGTGCCAGCAGTGTTGGGAGGCAGAACTATGGCTACACCTTC,CASSVGRQNYGYTF
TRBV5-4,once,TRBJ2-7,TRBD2,TGCGCCAGCAGCCAAGGGACTAGCGGAACCTACGAGCAGTACTTC,CASSQGTSGTYEQYF
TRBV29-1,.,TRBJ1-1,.,TGCAGCGTCCTTATAGGGCAGCTGAACACTGAAGCTTTCTTT,CSVLIGQLNTEAFF
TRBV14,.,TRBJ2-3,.,TGTGCCAGCAGCCAAGAAACAGGGAGCACAGATACGCAGTATTTT,CASSQETGSTDTQYF
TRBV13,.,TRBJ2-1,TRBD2,TGTGCCAGCACCGTTAGGGGACTAGAATACAATGAGCAGTTCTTC,CASTVRGLEYNEQFF
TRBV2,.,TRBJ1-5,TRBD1,TGTGCCAGCAGTTTGGGACAGTACAATCAGCCCCAGCATTTT,CASSLGQYNQPQHF
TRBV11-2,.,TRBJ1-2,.,TGTGCCAGCAGCTTCGGCCGCTATGGCTACACCTTC,CASSFGRYGYTF
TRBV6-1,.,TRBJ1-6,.,TGTGCCAGCAATTCACCCCTCCACTTT,CASNSPLHF